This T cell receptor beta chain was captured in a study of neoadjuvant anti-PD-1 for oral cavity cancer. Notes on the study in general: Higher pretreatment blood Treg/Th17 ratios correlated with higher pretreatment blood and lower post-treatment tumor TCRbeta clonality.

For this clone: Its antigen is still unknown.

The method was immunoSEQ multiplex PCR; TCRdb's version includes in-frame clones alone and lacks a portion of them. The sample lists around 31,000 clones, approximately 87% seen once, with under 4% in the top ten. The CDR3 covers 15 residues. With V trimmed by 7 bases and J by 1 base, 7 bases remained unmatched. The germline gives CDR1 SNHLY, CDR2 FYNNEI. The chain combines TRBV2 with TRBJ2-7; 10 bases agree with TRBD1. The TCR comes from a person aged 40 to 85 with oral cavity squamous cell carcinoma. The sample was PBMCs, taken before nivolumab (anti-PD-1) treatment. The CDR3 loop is CASTRPGQGSYEQYF. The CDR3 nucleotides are TGTGCCAGCACCCGACCGGGACAGGGGTCCTACGAGCAGTACTTC.